This TCR beta chain was captured in a study of CD8+ T cells in alopecia areata. Study results and caveats: Patients shared TCRs less clearly than mice did, possibly for HLA-related reasons.

Reverse transcription of extracted RNA yielded cDNA, which provided the sequencing template. TCRdb's table, derived via immunoSEQ multiplex PCR, lists solely in-frame clones and lacks some. The sample contains roughly 250,000 clones, around two thirds of which appear only once. Germline V gives CDR1 GTSNPN, CDR2 SVGIG (reference sequence). The CDR3 length is 15 residues. V shed 0 bases and J shed 5 bases, with 11 bases lying between them. In regard to this clone: The antigen remains undetermined.

The receptor comes from a human donor with alopecia areata. The sample here was CD4+ T cells sorted from blood, taken at week 0. The chain recombines TRBV30 with TRBJ1-6, with D hard to call. The CDR3 loop reads CAWSVLEKHNSPLHF. The CDR3 nucleotides are TGTGCCTGGAGTGTACTGGAGAAACATAATTCACCCCTCCACTTT.